This record looks at one T cell receptor (beta chain) sequence and its context. Antigen specificity is unknown. Produced via immunoSEQ multiplex PCR; TCRdb's table is partial and in-frame only. The sample holds 100,000 to 150,000 clones; approximately 89% are singletons and the top ten take less than 6%. Germline values: CDR1 MNHEY, CDR2 SVGAGI. CDR3 length equals 12 residues. V gave up 6 bases and J gave up 2 bases, with 6 bases separating them. This sample is drawn from a study of T cell responses to AZD1222 COVID-19 vaccine. Whole-study context: Pooled samples include second doses given at about 4 or 12 weeks. Study-level points and caveats: A reported finding is that nearly half of spike-specific TCRs target unmutated variant regions. Clonal diversity may have been underestimated in mostly white British donors. Repertoires were collected only later (after the peak T cell response had occurred).

Source: peripheral blood, taken on day 0 of AZD1222 vaccination. The V and J genes are TRBV6-5 and TRBJ2-3, with no clear D. The origin of this receptor is an adult in good health. DNA of the CDR3: TGTGCCAGCAGCAGAAACACAGATACGCAGTATTTT. This encodes CASSRNTDTQYF.